The clone carrying this T cell receptor (beta chain) turned up a few times. No antigen is known for it. The sample belongs to a study of blood T cells in healthy people across ages. Study-wide results and limits: Those diversity estimates obtained from one million T cells were thought to be underestimates.

Through a sample-barcoded 5' primer and a J-beta primer mix, a second PCR was run for about 7 to 12 cycles. TCRdb re-called the 5' RACE reads with MiXCR, one entry per CDR3 protein. The data contain some 760,000 distinct CDR3 sequences, roughly 25% of them singletons. The same sample was also used in a study of T cells of mothers and their children.

This sequence was found in a boy aged 10-17 years in good health. The source material was blood.

The chain's CDR3 is CASSYWAGTGELFF. In DNA, the CDR3 is TGTGCCAGCAGTTACTGGGCGGGCACCGGGGAGCTGTTTTTT. The chain has TRBV6-5 and TRBJ2-2, with D possibly TRBD2 on 5 matching bases. Germline V gives CDR1 MNHEY, CDR2 SVGAGI. The CDR3 length is 14 residues. Trimming removed 1 base from V and 4 bases from J, with 7 bases in between.